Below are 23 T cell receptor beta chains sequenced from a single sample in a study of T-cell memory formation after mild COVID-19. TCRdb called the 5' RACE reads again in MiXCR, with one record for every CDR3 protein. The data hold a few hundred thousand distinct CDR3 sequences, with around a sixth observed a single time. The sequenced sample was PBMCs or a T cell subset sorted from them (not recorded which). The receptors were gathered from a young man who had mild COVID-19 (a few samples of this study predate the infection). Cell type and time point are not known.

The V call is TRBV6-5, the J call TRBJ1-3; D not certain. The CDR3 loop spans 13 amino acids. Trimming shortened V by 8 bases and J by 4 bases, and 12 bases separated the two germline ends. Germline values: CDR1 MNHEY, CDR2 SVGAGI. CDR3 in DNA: TGTGCCAGCGCAGTAGGGAGAGGAAACACCATATATTTT. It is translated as CASAVGRGNTIYF.

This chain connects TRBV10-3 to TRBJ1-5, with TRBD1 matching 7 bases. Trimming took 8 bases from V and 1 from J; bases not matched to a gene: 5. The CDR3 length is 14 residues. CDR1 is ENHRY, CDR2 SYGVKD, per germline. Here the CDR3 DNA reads TGTGCCATCCATCCGACAGGGAGCAATCAGCCCCAGCATTTT. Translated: CAIHPTGSNQPQHF.

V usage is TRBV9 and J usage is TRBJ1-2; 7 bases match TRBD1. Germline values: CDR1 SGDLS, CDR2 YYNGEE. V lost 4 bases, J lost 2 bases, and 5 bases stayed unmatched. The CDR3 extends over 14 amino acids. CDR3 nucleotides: TGTGCCAGCAGCTCAGGGGGACAGAACTATGGCTACACCTTC. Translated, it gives CASSSGGQNYGYTF.

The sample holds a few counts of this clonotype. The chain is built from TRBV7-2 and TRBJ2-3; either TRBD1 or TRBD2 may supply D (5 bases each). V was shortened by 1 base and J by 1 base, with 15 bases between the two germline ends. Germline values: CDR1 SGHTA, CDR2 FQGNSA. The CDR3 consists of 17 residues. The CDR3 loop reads CASSLGVSGQGTDTQYF. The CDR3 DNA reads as TGTGCCAGCAGCTTAGGCGTTTCGGGGCAGGGCACAGATACGCAGTATTTT.

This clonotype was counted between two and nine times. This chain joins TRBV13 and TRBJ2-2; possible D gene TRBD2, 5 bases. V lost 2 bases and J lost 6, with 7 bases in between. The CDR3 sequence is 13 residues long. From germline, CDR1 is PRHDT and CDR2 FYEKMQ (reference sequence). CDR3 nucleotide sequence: TGTGCCAGCAGCTTATGGGAGTCCGGGGAGCTGTTTTTT. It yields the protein CASSLWESGELFF.

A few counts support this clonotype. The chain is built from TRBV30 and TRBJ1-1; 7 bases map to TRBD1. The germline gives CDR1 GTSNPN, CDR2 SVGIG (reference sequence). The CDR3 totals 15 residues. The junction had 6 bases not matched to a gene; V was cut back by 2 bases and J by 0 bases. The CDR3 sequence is CAWSTADRMNTEAFF. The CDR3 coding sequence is TGTGCCTGGAGTACCGCGGACAGGATGAACACTGAAGCTTTCTTT.

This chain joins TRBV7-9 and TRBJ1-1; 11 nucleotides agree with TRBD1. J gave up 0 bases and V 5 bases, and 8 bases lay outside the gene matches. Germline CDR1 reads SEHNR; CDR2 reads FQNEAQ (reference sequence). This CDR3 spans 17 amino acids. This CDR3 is CASSTRDRGNLNTEAFF. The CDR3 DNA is TGTGCCAGCAGCACCCGGGACAGGGGGAACCTGAACACTGAAGCTTTCTTT.

CDR3 region: CASSLAAKADQETQYF. For the CDR3, the DNA is TGCGCCAGCAGCTTGGCAGCGAAGGCGGATCAAGAGACCCAGTACTTC. This rearrangement joins TRBV5-1 to TRBJ2-5, with D unresolved. Per the germline V gene, CDR1 is SGHRS and CDR2 is YFSETQ. This CDR3 comprises 16 residues. Deletions cut 0 bases from V and 2 bases from J, with 14 bases between.

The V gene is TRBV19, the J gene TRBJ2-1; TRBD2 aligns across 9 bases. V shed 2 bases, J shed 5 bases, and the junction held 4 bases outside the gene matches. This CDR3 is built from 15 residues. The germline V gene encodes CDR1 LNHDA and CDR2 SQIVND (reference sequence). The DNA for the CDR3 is TGTGCCAGTAGTATACTAGCGGGGCTTAACAATGAGCAGTTCTTC. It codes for CASSILAGLNNEQFF.

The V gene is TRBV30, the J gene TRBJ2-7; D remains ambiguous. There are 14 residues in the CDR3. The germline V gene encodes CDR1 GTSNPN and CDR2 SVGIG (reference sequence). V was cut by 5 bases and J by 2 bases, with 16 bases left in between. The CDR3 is CAWLNPGRAYEQYF. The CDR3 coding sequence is TGTGCCTGGCTGAACCCTGGACGGGCCTACGAGCAGTACTTC.

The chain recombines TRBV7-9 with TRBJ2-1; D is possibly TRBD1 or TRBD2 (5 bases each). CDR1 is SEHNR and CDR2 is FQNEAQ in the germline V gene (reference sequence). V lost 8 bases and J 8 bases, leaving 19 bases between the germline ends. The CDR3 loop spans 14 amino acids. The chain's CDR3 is CASAAPRDPHEQFF. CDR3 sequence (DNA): TGTGCCAGCGCAGCCCCTAGGGACCCACATGAGCAGTTCTTC. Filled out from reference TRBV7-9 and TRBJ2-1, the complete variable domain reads DTGVSQNPRHKITKRGQNVTFRCDPISEHNRLYWYRQTLGQGPEFLTYFQNEAQLEKSRLLSDRFSAERPKGSFSTLEIQRTEQGDSAMYLCASAAPRDPHEQFFGPGTRLTVL.

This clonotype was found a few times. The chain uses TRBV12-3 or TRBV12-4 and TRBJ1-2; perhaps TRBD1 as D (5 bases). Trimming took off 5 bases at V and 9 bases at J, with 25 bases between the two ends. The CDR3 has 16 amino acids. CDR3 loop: CASSITSNRSPWSYTF. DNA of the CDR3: TGTGCCAGCAGTATTACATCAAACAGGTCCCCCTGGAGCTACACCTTC.

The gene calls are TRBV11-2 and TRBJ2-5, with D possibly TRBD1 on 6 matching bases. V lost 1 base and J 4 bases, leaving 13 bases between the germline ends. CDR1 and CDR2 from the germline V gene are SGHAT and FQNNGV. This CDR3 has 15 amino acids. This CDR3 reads CASSLGDRLLETQYF. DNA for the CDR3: TGTGCCAGCAGCTTAGGCGACAGGCTCCTAGAGACCCAGTACTTC. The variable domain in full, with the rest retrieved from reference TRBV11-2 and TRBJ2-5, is EAGVAQSPRYKIIEKRQSVAFWCNPISGHATLYWYQQILGQGPKLLIQFQNNGVVDDSQLPKDRFSAERLKGVDSTLKIQPAKLEDSAVYLCASSLGDRLLETQYFGPGTRLLVL.

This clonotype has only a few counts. In nucleotides, the CDR3 is TGTGCCAGTAGGAGGGGACCTCATCCCACAGATACGCAGTATTTT. Protein product: CASRRGPHPTDTQYF. The chain combines TRBV19 with TRBJ2-3; either TRBD1 or TRBD2 may fit D (5 bases each). Trimming shortened V by 6 bases and J by 2 bases, and 15 bases separated the two germline ends. Looked up from germline, CDR1 is LNHDA and CDR2 is SQIVND (reference sequence). This CDR3 is 15 amino acids long.

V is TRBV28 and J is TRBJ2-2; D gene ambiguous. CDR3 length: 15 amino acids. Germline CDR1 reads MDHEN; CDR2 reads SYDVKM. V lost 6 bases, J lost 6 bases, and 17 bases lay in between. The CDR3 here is CASSPPSDGPGELFF. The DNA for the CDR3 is TGTGCCAGCAGCCCCCCGAGCGACGGCCCCGGGGAGCTGTTTTTT.

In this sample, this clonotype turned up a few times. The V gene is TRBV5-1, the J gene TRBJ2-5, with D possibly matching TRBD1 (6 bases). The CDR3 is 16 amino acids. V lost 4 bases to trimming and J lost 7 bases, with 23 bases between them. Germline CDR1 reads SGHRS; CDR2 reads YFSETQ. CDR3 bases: TGCGCCAGCAGCGCTGCGTGGACAGACGGGCTCTGGACCCAGTACTTC. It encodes CASSAAWTDGLWTQYF.

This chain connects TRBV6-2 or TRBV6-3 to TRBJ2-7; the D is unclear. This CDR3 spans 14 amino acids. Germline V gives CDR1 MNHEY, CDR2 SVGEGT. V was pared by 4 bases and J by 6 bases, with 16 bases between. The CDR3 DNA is TGTGCCAGCAGTTGGACCCTACGATCGGGCGAGCAGTACGTC. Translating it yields CASSWTLRSGEQYV.

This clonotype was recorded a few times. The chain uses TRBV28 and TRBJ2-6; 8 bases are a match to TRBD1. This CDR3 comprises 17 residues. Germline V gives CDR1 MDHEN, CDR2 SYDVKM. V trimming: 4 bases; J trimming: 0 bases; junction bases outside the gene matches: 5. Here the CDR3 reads CASSSQGVLSGANVLTF. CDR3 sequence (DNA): TGTGCCAGCAGTTCACAGGGGGTCCTCTCTGGGGCCAACGTCCTGACTTTC. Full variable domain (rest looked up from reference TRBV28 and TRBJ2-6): DVKVTQSSRYLVKRTGEKVFLECVQDMDHENMFWYRQDPGLGLRLIYFSYDVKMKEKGDIPEGYSVSREKKERFSLILESASTNQTSMYLCASSSQGVLSGANVLTFGAGSRLTVL.

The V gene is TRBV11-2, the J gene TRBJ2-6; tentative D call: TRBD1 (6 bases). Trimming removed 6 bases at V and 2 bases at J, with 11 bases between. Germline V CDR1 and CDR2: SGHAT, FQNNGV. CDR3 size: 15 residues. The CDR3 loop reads CASRVHRAGANVLTF. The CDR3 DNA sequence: TGTGCCAGCAGGGTCCACAGGGCTGGGGCCAACGTCCTGACTTTC. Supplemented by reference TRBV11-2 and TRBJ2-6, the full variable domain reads EAGVAQSPRYKIIEKRQSVAFWCNPISGHATLYWYQQILGQGPKLLIQFQNNGVVDDSQLPKDRFSAERLKGVDSTLKIQPAKLEDSAVYLCASRVHRAGANVLTFGAGSRLTVL.

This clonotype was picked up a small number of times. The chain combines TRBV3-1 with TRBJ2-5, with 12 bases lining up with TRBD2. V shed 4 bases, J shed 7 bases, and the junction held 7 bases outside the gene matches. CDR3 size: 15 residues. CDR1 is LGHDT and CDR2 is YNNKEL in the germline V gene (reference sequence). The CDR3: CASSPSGGARVTQYF. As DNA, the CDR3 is TGTGCCAGCAGCCCTAGCGGGGGGGCCCGGGTGACCCAGTACTTC.

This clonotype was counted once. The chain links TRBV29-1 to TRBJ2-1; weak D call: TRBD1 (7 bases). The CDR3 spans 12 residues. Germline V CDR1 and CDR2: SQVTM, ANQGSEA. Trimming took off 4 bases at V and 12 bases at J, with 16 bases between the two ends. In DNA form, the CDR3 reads TGCAGCGTTGGACAGGGAGGCTCTGGGCAGTTCTTC. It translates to CSVGQGGSGQFF.

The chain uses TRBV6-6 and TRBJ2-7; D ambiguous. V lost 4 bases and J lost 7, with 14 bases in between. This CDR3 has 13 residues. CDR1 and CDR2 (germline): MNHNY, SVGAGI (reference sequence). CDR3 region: CASSSASLWEQYF. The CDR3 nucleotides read TGTGCCAGCAGTTCGGCCAGTCTCTGGGAGCAGTACTTC.

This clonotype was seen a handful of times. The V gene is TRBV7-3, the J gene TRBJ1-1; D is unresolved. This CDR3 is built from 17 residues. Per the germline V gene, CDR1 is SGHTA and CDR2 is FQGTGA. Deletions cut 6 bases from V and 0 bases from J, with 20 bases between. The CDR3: CASRPTRSEYMNTEAFF. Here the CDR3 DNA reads TGTGCCAGCAGGCCTACGAGGAGTGAATACATGAACACTGAAGCTTTCTTT.